This TCR beta chain is from a study of shared clonotypes between healthy human individuals (TCRdb year 2020). For the study in its entirety: A couple of women and a few men aged 18 to 49 years were included in the cohort. For each donor, CD4 naive and CD4 memory were each given three plates, CD8 naive was given two plates, and CD8 memory was given one plate. The study deeply sequenced blood TCR repertoires of several healthy adults to estimate repertoire size and the extent of clonotype sharing between individuals. Different laboratories and diverse techniques were used to prepare libraries and sequence TCR repertoires, to increase sequencing depth and limit assay-specific biases. Leukapheresis yielded between about 0.85 and 10 billion PBMCs per donor.

TCR CDR3 regions were amplified from genomic DNA by multiplex PCR using the deep immunoSEQ assay. For each cell subset, the extracted genomic DNA was distributed evenly across all wells of several immunoSEQ 96-well plates, and each plate served as one replicate. For sorted subsets, around 200 ng genomic DNA, equal to some 28,000 T cell genomes, was loaded into each replicate PCR. Purified libraries were measured with a Qubit 3.0 fluorometer, size-checked on a Bioanalyzer 2100, and measured again with the KAPA Library Quantification kit. A separate single-read 150-cycle Illumina NextSeq 550 flow cell was used to sequence each immunoSEQ 96-well plate. As for the authors' bioinformatics: The immunoSEQ output contained only junctional sequences without quality scores, so filtering could not match that applied to full-length reads. Sequences were annotated with PyIR, a Python wrapper for IgBLAST v1.9, and V/J genes and CDR3 were assigned using IMGT germline references. Reads were removed for weak V/J assignments (E-value above 1e-6), missing CDR3, stop codons, out-of-frame junctions, or ambiguous translated residues. V3J clonotypes were defined as sequences sharing the same inferred V gene, J gene, and CDR3 amino acid sequence. The percentage overlap between two repertoires was calculated by dividing the number of shared unique clonotypes by the size of the smaller repertoire. Repertoire richness was assessed with RTK rarefaction, the Chao1 estimator, and Recon v2.1 estimates of unobserved clonotypes. Generation probabilities were computed with OLGA for all TCRbeta clonotypes obtained by the gDNA method from four donors. TCRdb holds this immuneACCESS table with in-frame rearrangements only. Some clones are missing; in checked studies, unresolved V genes explain under half, and the rest has no known cause. D and trimming come from the DNA, and the V and J calls and clone size come from that table. This sample comprises about 580,000 clones, about 98% of them detected only once. The ten biggest clones cover 0.3% of the sample.

V is shortened by 3 bases, J by 1 base, and the region joining them spans 4 bases. From the cysteine through the phenylalanine, the CDR3 covers 13 amino acids. Of the read, only the CDR3 DNA is kept; its 39 bases are in frame from base 1. The CDR1 and CDR2 encoded by the germline V gene (reference sequence) are SEHNR and FQNEAQ. Details on this clone: Its antigen is not yet known. No base quality information exists; no much larger clone differs at one position.

CD8 naive samples consisted of CD45RO-negative cells that were positively selected for CCR7, yielding a CD45RA+CCR7+ population without TemRA cells. Healthy HIV-negative adults with no recently reported acute infections or vaccinations were included as donors. Every donor was a Caucasian adult living in Nashville, Tennessee, USA. Blood was collected by leukapheresis, and PBMCs were isolated by Ficoll-Histopaque density gradient centrifugation and then cryopreserved in liquid nitrogen vapor phase. Analytical flow cytometry was used to check the purity and quantity of each magnetically sorted T cell population. Genomic DNA was isolated from every sorted fraction and measured by UV absorbance on a Nanodrop 2000c. Broader findings and caveats from the paper: Incomplete sequencing was indicated by rarefaction of sorted-subset datasets, despite the large sequencing depth. Across a handful of donors, approximately 5% of naive CD4, approximately 4% of naive CD8, about 2.3% of memory CD4, and 0.4% of memory CD8 clonotypes were shared. Estimated clonotype richness was generally larger for naive than for memory subsets. Clonotypes shared by all four sorted-subset donors showed higher generation probabilities than non-shared clonotypes. Sampling was restricted to blood, and TCR repertoires in tissue are likely to differ from TCR repertoires in blood. The small number of donors limited the genetic and exposure-history diversity represented. Based on pairwise subsampling, the degree of clonotype sharing among donors was expected to be affected by sequencing depth.

This sequence was found in a man aged 25 to 40 in good health. Sequenced: naive CD8+ T cells sorted from blood. The label giving this sample's cell subset or site can be read as: CD45RA+CCR7+. The chain is made from TRBV7-9 and TRBJ1-5; the D segment cannot be called with confidence. The CDR3 protein: CASSLASNQPQHF. DNA sequence: TGTGCCAGCAGCTTGGCAAGCAATCAGCCCCAGCATTTT.